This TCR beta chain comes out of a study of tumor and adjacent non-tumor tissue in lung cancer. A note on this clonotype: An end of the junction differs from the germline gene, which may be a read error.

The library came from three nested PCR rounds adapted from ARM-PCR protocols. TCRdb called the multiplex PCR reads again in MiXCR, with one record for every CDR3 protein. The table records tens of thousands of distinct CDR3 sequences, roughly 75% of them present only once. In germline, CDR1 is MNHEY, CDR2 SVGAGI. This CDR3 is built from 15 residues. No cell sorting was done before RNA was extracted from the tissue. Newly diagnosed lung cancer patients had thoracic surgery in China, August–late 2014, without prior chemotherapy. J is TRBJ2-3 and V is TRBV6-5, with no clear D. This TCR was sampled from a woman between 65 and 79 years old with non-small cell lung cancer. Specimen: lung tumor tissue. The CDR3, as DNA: TGTGCCAGTAGTTATTCGTTTATGAACACAGATGCGCAGTATTTT. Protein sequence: CASSYSFMNTDAQYF.